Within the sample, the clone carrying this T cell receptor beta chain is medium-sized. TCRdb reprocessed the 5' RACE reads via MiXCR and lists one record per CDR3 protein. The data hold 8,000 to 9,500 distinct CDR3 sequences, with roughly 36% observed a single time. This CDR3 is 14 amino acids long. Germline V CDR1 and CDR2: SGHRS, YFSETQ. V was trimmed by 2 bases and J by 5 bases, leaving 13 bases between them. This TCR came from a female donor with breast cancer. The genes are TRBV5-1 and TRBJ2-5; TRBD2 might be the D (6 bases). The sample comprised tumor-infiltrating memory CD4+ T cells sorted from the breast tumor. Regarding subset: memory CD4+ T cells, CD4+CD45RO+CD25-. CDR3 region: CASSLLAMKETQYF. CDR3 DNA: TGCGCCAGCAGCTTACTAGCAATGAAGGAGACCCAGTACTTC.